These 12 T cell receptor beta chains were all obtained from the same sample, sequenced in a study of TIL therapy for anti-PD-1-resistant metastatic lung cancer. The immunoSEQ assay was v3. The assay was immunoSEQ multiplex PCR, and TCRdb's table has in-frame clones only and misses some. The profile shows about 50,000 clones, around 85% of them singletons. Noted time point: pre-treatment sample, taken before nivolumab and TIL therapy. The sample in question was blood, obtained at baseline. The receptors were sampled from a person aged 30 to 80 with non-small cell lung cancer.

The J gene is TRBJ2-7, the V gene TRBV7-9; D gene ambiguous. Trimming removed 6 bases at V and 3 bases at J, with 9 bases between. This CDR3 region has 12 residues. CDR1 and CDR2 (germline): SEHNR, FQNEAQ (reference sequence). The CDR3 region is CASRDDLYEQYF. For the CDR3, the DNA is TGTGCCAGCAGAGATGACCTCTACGAGCAGTACTTC.

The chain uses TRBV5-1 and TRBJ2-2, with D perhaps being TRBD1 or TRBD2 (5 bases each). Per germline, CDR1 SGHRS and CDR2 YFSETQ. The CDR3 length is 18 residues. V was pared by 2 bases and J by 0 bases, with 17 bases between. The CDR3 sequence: CASSFHNPGTANTGELFF. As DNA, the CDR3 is TGCGCCAGCAGCTTCCACAATCCCGGGACGGCGAACACCGGGGAGCTGTTTTTT.

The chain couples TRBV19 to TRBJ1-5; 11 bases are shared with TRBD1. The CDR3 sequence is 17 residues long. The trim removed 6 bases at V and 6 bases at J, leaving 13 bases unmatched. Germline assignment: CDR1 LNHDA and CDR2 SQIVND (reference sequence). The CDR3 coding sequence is TGTGCCAGTAGCCAAAGCGGCGGGACAGGGGGGACTCAGCCCCAGCATTTT. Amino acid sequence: CASSQSGGTGGTQPQHF.

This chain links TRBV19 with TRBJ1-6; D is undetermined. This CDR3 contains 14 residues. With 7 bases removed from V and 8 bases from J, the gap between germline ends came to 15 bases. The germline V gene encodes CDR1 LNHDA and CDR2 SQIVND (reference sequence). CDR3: CASTTQRVDSPLHF. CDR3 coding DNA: TGTGCCAGTACTACACAGAGGGTCGATTCACCCCTCCACTTT.

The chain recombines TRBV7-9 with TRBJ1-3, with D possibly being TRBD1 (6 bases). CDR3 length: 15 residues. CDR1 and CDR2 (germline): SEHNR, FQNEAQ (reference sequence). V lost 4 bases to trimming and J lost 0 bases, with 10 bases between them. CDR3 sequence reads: CASSSGQSSGNTIYF. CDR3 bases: TGTGCCAGCAGCTCCGGACAGTCCTCTGGAAACACCATATATTTT.

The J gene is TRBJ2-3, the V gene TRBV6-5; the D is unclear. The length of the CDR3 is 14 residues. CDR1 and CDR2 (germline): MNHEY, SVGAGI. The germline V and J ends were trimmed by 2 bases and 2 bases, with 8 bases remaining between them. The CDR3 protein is CASSYGHPTDTQYF. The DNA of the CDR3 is TGTGCCAGCAGTTACGGCCATCCCACAGATACGCAGTATTTT.

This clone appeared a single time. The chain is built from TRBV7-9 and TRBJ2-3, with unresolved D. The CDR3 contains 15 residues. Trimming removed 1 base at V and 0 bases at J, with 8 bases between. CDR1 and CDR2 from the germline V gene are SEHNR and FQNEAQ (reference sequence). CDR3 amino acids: CASSLDGLSTDTQYF. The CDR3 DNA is TGTGCCAGCAGCTTAGACGGCCTTAGCACAGATACGCAGTATTTT.

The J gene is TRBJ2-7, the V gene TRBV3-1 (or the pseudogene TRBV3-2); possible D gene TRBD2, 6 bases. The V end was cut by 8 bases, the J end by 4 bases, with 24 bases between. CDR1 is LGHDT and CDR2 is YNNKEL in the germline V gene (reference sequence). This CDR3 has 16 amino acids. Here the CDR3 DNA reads TGTGCCAGCTCAAAAGCGTACGGGGGAAAGGTATACGAGCAGTACTTC. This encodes CASSKAYGGKVYEQYF.

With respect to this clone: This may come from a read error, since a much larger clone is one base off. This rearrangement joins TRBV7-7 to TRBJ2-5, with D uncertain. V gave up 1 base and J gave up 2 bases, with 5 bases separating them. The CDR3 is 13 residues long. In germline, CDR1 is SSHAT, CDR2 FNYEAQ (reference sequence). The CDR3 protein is CASSLVLQETQYF. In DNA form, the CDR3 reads TGTGCCAGCAGCTTAGTATTACAAGAGACCCAGTACTTC.

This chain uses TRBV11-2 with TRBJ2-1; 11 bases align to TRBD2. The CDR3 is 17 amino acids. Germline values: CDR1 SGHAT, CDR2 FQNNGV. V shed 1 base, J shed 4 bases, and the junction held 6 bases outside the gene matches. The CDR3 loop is CASSLGPGLAAYNEQFF. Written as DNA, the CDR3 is TGTGCCAGCAGCTTAGGCCCGGGACTAGCGGCATACAATGAGCAGTTCTTC.

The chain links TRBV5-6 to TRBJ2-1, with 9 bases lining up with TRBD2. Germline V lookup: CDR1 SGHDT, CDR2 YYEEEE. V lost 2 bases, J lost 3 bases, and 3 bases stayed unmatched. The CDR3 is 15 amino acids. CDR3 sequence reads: CASSFLAGYYNEQFF. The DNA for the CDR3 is TGTGCCAGCAGCTTCCTAGCGGGATACTACAATGAGCAGTTCTTC.

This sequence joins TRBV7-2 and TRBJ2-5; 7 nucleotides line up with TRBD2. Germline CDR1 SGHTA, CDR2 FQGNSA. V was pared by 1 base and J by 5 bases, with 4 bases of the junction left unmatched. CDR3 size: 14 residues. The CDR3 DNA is TGTGCCAGCAGCTTAGTGGGGGGAGGGGAGACCCAGTACTTC. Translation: CASSLVGGGETQYF.